These 5 T cell receptor beta chains share one sample of origin, sequenced in a study of Ad26.COV2.S vaccination and SARS-CoV-2 variants. Treatment described: roughly 18 received Ad26.COV2.S at low or high dose, single or two shots; roughly five received placebo; per-sample allocation not given. It was on day 63 after the first vaccine or placebo injection that samples were taken. Produced via immunoSEQ multiplex PCR; TCRdb's table is partial and in-frame only. This sample has roughly 410,000 clones; about four fifths occur once, and the top ten carry 7.4%. This sample comprised peripheral blood, obtained in a trial of Ad26.COV2.S vaccine versus placebo. The receptors were gathered from a person between 18 and 60 years old who received the Ad26.COV2.S COVID-19 vaccine or a placebo.

This clone was picked up one time. V is TRBV29-1 and J is TRBJ1-5, with 8 bases identical to TRBD1. Trimming at V came to 3 bases and at J to 5 bases, leaving 12 bases not matched to a gene. CDR1 is SQVTM, CDR2 ANQGSEA, per germline. This CDR3 is 16 amino acids long. The CDR3 nucleotides are TGCAGCGTTGAGGACAGGGCCCTCAGCTCCCATCAGCCCCAGCATTTT. Amino acids: CSVEDRALSSHQPQHF.

J is TRBJ1-3 and V is TRBV7-9; 8 bases match TRBD1. This CDR3 contains 15 residues. J gave up 0 bases and V 6 bases, and 4 bases lay outside the gene matches. Germline V gene lookup returns CDR1 SEHNR and CDR2 FQNEAQ (reference sequence). This chain's CDR3 is CASSKDRDSGNTIYF. CDR3 in DNA: TGTGCCAGCAGTAAGGACAGGGACTCTGGAAACACCATATATTTT.

The genes are TRBV5-6 and TRBJ1-6; unclear D gene. The V gene lost 0 bases and the J gene lost 0 bases, with 4 bases spanning the gap. CDR3 size: 15 residues. The germline CDR1 and CDR2 sequences are SGHDT and YYEEEE. This chain's CDR3 is CASSLESSYNSPLHF. The CDR3 DNA reads as TGTGCCAGCAGCTTGGAGAGCTCCTATAATTCACCCCTCCACTTT. The entire variable domain, with the rest obtained from reference TRBV5-6 and TRBJ1-6, is as follows: DAGVTQSPTHLIKTRGQQVTLRCSPKSGHDTVSWYQQALGQGPQFIFQYYEEEERQRGNFPDRFSGHQFPNYSSELNVNALLLGDSALYLCASSLESSYNSPLHFGNGTRLTVT.

The chain recombines TRBV29-1 with TRBJ1-1; D is undetermined. CDR1 is SQVTM, CDR2 ANQGSEA, per germline. The CDR3 loop spans 10 amino acids. Trimming left V 3 bases short and J 7 bases short, with 6 bases between. The CDR3: CSVESDEAFF. CDR3 DNA sequence: TGCAGCGTTGAGTCTGATGAAGCTTTCTTT.

The rearrangement uses TRBV6-8 and TRBJ1-1; TRBD1 is a possible D gene (5 bases). Per the germline V gene, CDR1 is MNHGY and CDR2 is SAAAGT. V was shortened by 0 bases and J by 1 base, with 9 bases between the two germline ends. This CDR3 spans 15 amino acids. The CDR3 loop reads CASSYSGHRNTEAFF. CDR3 DNA sequence: TGTGCCAGCAGTTACTCCGGACACCGGAACACTGAAGCTTTCTTT.